By sample fraction, the clone carrying this TCR beta chain is medium-sized. Its cognate antigen is unknown. This CDR3 is 15 amino acids long. Germline V CDR1 and CDR2: MNHEY, SVGAGI. V was shortened by 4 bases and J by 0 bases, with 10 bases between the two germline ends. PCR was performed using 60 Vbeta and 13 Jbeta primers. The method was immunoSEQ multiplex PCR; TCRdb's version includes in-frame clones alone and lacks a portion of them. The sample consists of 150,000 or so clones, about 80% of them appearing once. This sample was taken from a study of cytomegalovirus exposure and HLA in healthy donors. The study, taken as a whole, reports: When presence/absence was analysed, sequencing depth was taken to be roughly uniform across donors.

The origin of this receptor is a man aged 25 to 40 in good health and CMV-seropositive. The sequenced sample consisted of PBMCs. The chain uses TRBV6-5 and TRBJ1-5; the D gene is possibly TRBD1 (5 bases). The CDR3 loop reads CASSLSDSSNQPQHF. The CDR3 DNA is TGTGCCAGCAGTTTATCTGACAGTAGCAATCAGCCCCAGCATTTT.